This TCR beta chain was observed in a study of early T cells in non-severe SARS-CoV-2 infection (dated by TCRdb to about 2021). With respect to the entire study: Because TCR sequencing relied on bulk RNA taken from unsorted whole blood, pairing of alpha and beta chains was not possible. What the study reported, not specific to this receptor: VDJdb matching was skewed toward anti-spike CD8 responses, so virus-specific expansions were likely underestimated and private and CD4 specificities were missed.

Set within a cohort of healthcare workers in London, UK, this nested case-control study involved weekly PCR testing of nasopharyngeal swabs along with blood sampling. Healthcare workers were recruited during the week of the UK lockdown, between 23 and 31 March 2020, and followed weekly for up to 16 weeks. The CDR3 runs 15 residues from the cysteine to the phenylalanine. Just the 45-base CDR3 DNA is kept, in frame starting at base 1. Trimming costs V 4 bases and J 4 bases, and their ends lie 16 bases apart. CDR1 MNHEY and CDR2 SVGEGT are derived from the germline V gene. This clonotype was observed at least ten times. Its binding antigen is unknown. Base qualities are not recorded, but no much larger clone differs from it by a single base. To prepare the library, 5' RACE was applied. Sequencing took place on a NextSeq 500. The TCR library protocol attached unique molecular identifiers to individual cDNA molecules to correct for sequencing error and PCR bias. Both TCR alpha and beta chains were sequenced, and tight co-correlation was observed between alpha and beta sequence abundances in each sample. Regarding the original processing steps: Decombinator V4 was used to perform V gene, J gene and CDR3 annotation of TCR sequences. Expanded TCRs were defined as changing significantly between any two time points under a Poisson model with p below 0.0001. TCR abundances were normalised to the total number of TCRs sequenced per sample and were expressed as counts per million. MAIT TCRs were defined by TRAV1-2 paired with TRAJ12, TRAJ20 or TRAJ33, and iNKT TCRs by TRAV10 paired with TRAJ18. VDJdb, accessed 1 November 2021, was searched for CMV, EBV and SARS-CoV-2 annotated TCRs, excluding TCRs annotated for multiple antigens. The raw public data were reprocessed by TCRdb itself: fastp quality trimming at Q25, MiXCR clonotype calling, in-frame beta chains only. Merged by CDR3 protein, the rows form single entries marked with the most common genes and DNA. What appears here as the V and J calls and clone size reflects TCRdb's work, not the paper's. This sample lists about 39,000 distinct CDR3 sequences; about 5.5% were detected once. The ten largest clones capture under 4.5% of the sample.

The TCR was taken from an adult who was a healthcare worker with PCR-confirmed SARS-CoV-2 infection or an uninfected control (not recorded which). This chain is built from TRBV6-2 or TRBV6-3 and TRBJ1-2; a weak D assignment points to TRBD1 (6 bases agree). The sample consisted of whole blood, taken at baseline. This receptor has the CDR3 CASSLTGKSSYGYTF. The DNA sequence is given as TGTGCCAGCAGTTTAACAGGGAAGTCAAGCTATGGCTACACCTTC.